These 27 T cell receptor beta chains were sequenced from one sample in a study of untreated major depressive disorder. Profiled with immunoSEQ multiplex PCR; TCRdb holds only in-frame clones, not every one. In the table there are about 20,000 clones, over 75% of which are singletons. The sample taken for sequencing was CD4+ T cells from PBMCs. The receptors were sampled from a woman younger than 45 in good health.

The chain is built from TRBV21-1 and TRBJ1-5; TRBD1, as called in the table, went unchecked against the DNA. TRBV21-1 is a pseudogene locus. The CDR3 contains 17 residues. The CDR3 reads CASSKQPGQHSNQPQHF. The CDR3 nucleotides read TGTGCCAGCAGCAAGCAGCCGGGACAGCATAGCAATCAGCCCCAGCATTTT.

The chain recombines TRBV7-3 with TRBJ1-6; TRBD1 matches 8 bases. The germline V gene encodes CDR1 SGHTA and CDR2 FQGTGA. The CDR3 is 14 amino acids. V lost 4 bases and J lost 7; bases outside the gene matches: 3. CDR3 DNA: TGTGCCAGCAGCTCCGGACAGGGAAATTCACCCCTCCACTTT. Translating gives CASSSGQGNSPLHF.

The J gene is TRBJ2-6, the V gene TRBV27; maybe TRBD1 (6 bases). V was clipped by 6 bases and J by 0 bases, with 18 bases between them. Germline loops: CDR1 MNHEY, CDR2 SMNVEV (reference sequence). The CDR3 runs 18 residues. CDR3 amino acids: CASRSQDRPRSGANVLTF. In DNA, the CDR3 is TGTGCCAGCAGATCGCAAGACAGGCCGCGCTCTGGGGCCAACGTCCTGACTTTC.

The chain links TRBV11-2 to TRBJ2-3; 7 nucleotides agree with TRBD1. V dropped 2 bases and J dropped 0; count of bases not matched to a gene: 5. The CDR3 covers 16 residues. CDR1 is SGHAT and CDR2 is FQNNGV in the germline V gene. CDR3 region: CASSLRDSLSTDTQYF. The CDR3 nucleotides are TGTGCCAGCAGCTTACGGGACAGCCTGAGCACAGATACGCAGTATTTT.

The V gene is TRBV6-5, the J gene TRBJ2-7; no clear D. The CDR3 sequence is 13 residues long. Germline V gene lookup returns CDR1 MNHEY and CDR2 SVGAGI. V dropped 10 bases and J dropped 4 bases, with 17 bases sitting between them. DNA of the CDR3: TGTGCCACCCAGCGTGGACCAGCGTACGAGCAGTACTTC. Its protein product is CATQRGPAYEQYF.

The CDR3 coding sequence is TGCAGCGTTGGGGCGAGGGATCAGCCCCAGCATTTT. It translates to CSVGARDQPQHF. J is TRBJ1-5 and V is TRBV29-1; D remains ambiguous. CDR1 is SQVTM and CDR2 is ANQGSEA in the germline V gene. CDR3 length: 12 amino acids. Deletions cut 4 bases from V and 5 bases from J, with 9 bases between.

This sequence joins TRBV5-1 and TRBJ1-1; possible D gene TRBD1, 6 bases. Germline CDR1 and CDR2: SGHRS and YFSETQ. The CDR3 spans 12 residues. V was cut by 5 bases and J by 3 bases, with 8 bases left in between. CDR3 loop: CASRQGDTEAFF. CDR3 coding DNA: TGCGCCAGCAGACAGGGTGACACTGAAGCTTTCTTT.

V gene TRBV6-1 combines with J gene TRBJ1-2; D perhaps matches TRBD1 (6 bases). The CDR3 has 15 amino acids. The germline V and J ends were trimmed by 4 bases and 5 bases, with 17 bases remaining between them. The germline V gene encodes CDR1 MNHNS and CDR2 SASEGT. CDR3 in amino acids: CASSGLGPDRYGYTF. CDR3 bases: TGTGCCAGCAGTGGCCTGGGACCCGACAGGTATGGCTACACCTTC.

The CDR3 nucleotides are TGTGCCAGCAGCACCGGGACTCACAACACCGGGGAGCTGTTTTTT. Translating it yields CASSTGTHNTGELFF. V and J are TRBV6-1 and TRBJ2-2; weak D call: TRBD2 (6 bases). Germline V gene lookup returns CDR1 MNHNS and CDR2 SASEGT. V lost 6 bases and J 2 bases, leaving 13 bases between the germline ends. The CDR3 spans 15 residues.

The chain has TRBV4-3 and TRBJ1-2, with D tentatively TRBD1 (5 bases). The V end lost 0 bases, the J end lost 5 bases, and 22 bases lay between the germline ends. Germline-derived CDR1 and CDR2 are LGHNA and YSLEER. CDR3 length: 18 amino acids. This CDR3 reads CASSQENWGTDVYYGYTF. CDR3 coding DNA: TGCGCCAGCAGCCAAGAAAATTGGGGGACGGACGTTTATTATGGCTACACCTTC.

The rearrangement joins TRBV5-6 to TRBJ2-2, with D maybe TRBD2 (6 bases). Germline V lookup: CDR1 SGHDT, CDR2 YYEEEE. V lost 4 bases to trimming and J lost 5 bases, with 15 bases between them. The CDR3 runs to 15 residues. CDR3 coding DNA: TGTGCCAGCAGCCCCTTAAATAGCGGAACCGGGGAGCTGTTTTTT. It translates to CASSPLNSGTGELFF.

This chain connects TRBV30 to TRBJ2-3, with TRBD2 matching over 8 bases. V trimming: 3 bases; J trimming: 1 base; junction bases outside the gene matches: 0. The CDR3 totals 13 residues. The germline V gene encodes CDR1 GTSNPN and CDR2 SVGIG (reference sequence). The CDR3 DNA sequence: TGTGCCTGGAGCGGGGGGGGCACAGATACGCAGTATTTT. This gives the protein CAWSGGGTDTQYF.

This rearrangement joins TRBV7-2 to TRBJ1-6; TRBD1 matches at 7 bases. The CDR3 covers 14 residues. Unmatched junction bases numbered 4, after V lost 1 base and J lost 10 bases. Germline loops: CDR1 SGHTA, CDR2 FQGNSA. The CDR3 reads CASSLEGAYSPLHF. DNA for the CDR3: TGTGCCAGCAGCTTAGAGGGGGCCTACTCACCCCTCCACTTT. Complete variable domain (other parts from reference TRBV7-2 and TRBJ1-6): GAGVSQSPSNKVTEKGKDVELRCDPISGHTALYWYRQSLGQGLEFLIYFQGNSAPDKSGLPSDRFSAERTGGSVSTLTIQRTQQEDSAVYLCASSLEGAYSPLHFGNGTRLTVT.

The chain is built from TRBV10-1 and TRBJ1-1; D gene uncertain. From germline, CDR1 is WNHNN and CDR2 SYGVQD (reference sequence). V was clipped by 2 bases and J by 0 bases, with 4 bases between them. The CDR3 covers 13 residues. CDR3 in amino acids: CASSETLNTEAFF. Here the CDR3 DNA reads TGCGCCAGCAGTGAGACACTGAACACTGAAGCTTTCTTT.

The chain is built from TRBV6-5 and TRBJ1-2; 9 bases are shared with TRBD1. The germline gives CDR1 MNHEY, CDR2 SVGAGI. The length of the CDR3 is 13 residues. Germline trimming cut 6 bases from V and 8 bases from J; bases unmatched to any gene: 7. Here the CDR3 DNA reads TGTGCCAGCAGCCGACAGGGGGAGGAAGGCTACACCTTC. Residues: CASSRQGEEGYTF.

The chain joins TRBV19 to TRBJ1-5, with no clear D. The germline V and J ends were trimmed by 3 bases and 7 bases, with 7 bases remaining between them. CDR3 length: 12 amino acids. CDR1 and CDR2 from the germline V gene are LNHDA and SQIVND (reference sequence). This CDR3 reads CASSIDEQPQHF. CDR3 DNA: TGTGCCAGTAGTATCGATGAGCAGCCCCAGCATTTT.

This chain links TRBV5-4 with TRBJ2-4; TRBD2 is a possible D gene (7 bases). Trimming pared 0 bases from V and 8 bases from J, leaving 12 bases between. The CDR3 totals 14 residues. CDR1 and CDR2 from the germline V gene are SGHNT and YYREEE (reference sequence). The CDR3 DNA is TGTGCCAGCAGCTTGGGCGACGGGGGGCACATTCAGTACTTC. This gives the protein CASSLGDGGHIQYF.

This chain connects TRBV5-6 to TRBJ2-1; D is undetermined. CDR3 length equals 13 residues. The germline V gene encodes CDR1 SGHDT and CDR2 YYEEEE. Trimming left V 6 bases short and J 9 bases short, with 16 bases between. CDR3 sequence: CASTPDLKSEQFF. The CDR3 bases are TGTGCCAGCACCCCGGACCTCAAATCTGAGCAGTTCTTC.

This sequence joins TRBV27 and TRBJ2-7; 12 bases are a match to TRBD1. Germline V gives CDR1 MNHEY, CDR2 SMNVEV (reference sequence). The junction had 2 bases not matched to a gene; V was cut back by 6 bases and J by 5 bases. The CDR3 consists of 13 residues. As DNA, the CDR3 is TGTGCCAGCAGGGGACAGGGGGCCCACGAGCAGTACTTC. Translation: CASRGQGAHEQYF.

The chain employs TRBV28 and TRBJ1-5; no reliable D call. V dropped 5 bases and J dropped 0 bases, with 8 bases sitting between them. CDR3 size: 14 residues. Germline CDR1 and CDR2: MDHEN and SYDVKM. The CDR3, as DNA: TGTGCCAGCAGTCGGATGTATAGCAATCAGCCCCAGCATTTT. Translated, it gives CASSRMYSNQPQHF.

This chain connects TRBV11-2 to TRBJ2-5; D gene unclear. The CDR3 runs 11 residues. Trimming pared 4 bases from V and 5 bases from J, leaving 5 bases between. Germline values: CDR1 SGHAT, CDR2 FQNNGV. CDR3 DNA: TGTGCCAGCAGCTGGTCGGAGACCCAGTACTTC. Its protein product is CASSWSETQYF.

The genes are TRBV7-2 and TRBJ2-1, with 12 positions matching TRBD2. This CDR3 contains 17 residues. Germline V gives CDR1 SGHTA, CDR2 FQGNSA. J was trimmed by 5 bases and V by 3 bases; bases with no gene match: 8. The CDR3 is CASSFRRLAGVHNEQFF. The CDR3 DNA reads TGTGCCAGCAGCTTTAGACGACTAGCGGGGGTTCACAATGAGCAGTTCTTC.

The V and J genes are TRBV6-6 and TRBJ1-1, with TRBD1 identical over 7 bases. CDR1 and CDR2 from the germline V gene are MNHNY and SVGAGI (reference sequence). The V gene end was trimmed by 3 bases and the J gene end by 1 base; junction bases not matched to a gene: 5. This CDR3 contains 15 residues. In DNA, the CDR3 is TGTGCCAGCAGTTATTTTCAGGGGGGGAACACTGAAGCTTTCTTT. This gives the protein CASSYFQGGNTEAFF.

The chain combines TRBV7-2 with TRBJ2-5, with 9 bases identical to TRBD1. Unmatched junction bases numbered 4, after V lost 0 bases and J lost 5 bases. The length of the CDR3 is 15 residues. Germline CDR1 reads SGHTA; CDR2 reads FQGNSA. For the CDR3, the DNA is TGTGCCAGCAGCTTAGCGGGACAGGGTATGGAGACCCAGTACTTC. Its translation: CASSLAGQGMETQYF.

This chain links TRBV6-5 with TRBJ1-2; TRBD1 might be the D (5 bases). The CDR3 runs to 15 residues. V lost 6 bases to trimming and J lost 2 bases, with 16 bases between them. Germline V lookup: CDR1 MNHEY, CDR2 SVGAGI. The CDR3 DNA reads TGTGCCAGCAGGCCCGGTGGGACGGCGAACTATGGCTACACCTTC. Its translation: CASRPGGTANYGYTF.

This clone was found once. The rearrangement links TRBV5-1 to TRBJ1-2; TRBD1 matches 11 bases. CDR3 length: 14 amino acids. The germline CDR1 and CDR2 sequences are SGHRS and YFSETQ. V trimming: 4 bases; J trimming: 9 bases; junction bases outside the gene matches: 8. The CDR3 loop is CASSQGQGVRSYTF. The CDR3 nucleotides are TGCGCCAGCAGCCAGGGACAGGGGGTTAGAAGCTACACCTTC.

V and J are TRBV5-1 and TRBJ2-7; unclear D gene. V dropped 3 bases and J dropped 3 bases, with 7 bases sitting between them. The CDR3 spans 12 residues. Germline assignment: CDR1 SGHRS and CDR2 YFSETQ. The CDR3 DNA reads as TGCGCCAGCAGCTCCGACCTCTACGAGCAGTACTTC. This gives the protein CASSSDLYEQYF. Using reference TRBV5-1 and TRBJ2-7 for the parts outside the CDR3, the full variable domain is KAGVTQTPRYLIKTRGQQVTLSCSPISGHRSVSWYQQTPGQGLQFLFEYFSETQRNKGNFPGRFSGRQFSNSRSEMNVSTLELGDSALYLCASSSDLYEQYFGPGTRLTVT.